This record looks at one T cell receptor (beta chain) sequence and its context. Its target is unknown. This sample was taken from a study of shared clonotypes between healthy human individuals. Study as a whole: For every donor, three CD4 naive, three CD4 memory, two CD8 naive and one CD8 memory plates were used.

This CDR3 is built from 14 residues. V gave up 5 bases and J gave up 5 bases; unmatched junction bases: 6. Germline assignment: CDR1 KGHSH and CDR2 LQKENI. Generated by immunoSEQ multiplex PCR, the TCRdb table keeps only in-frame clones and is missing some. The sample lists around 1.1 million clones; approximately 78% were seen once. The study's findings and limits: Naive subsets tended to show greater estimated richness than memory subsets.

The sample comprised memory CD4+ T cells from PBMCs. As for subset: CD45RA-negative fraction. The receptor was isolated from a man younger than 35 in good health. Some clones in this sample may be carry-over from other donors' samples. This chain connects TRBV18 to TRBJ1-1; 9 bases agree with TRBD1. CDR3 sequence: CASSSTGGRTEAFF. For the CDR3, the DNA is TGTGCCAGCTCATCGACAGGGGGGAGAACTGAAGCTTTCTTT.